This T cell receptor (beta chain) was found in a study of CD8 T cells in Susac syndrome. There are 13 residues in the CDR3. Germline values: CDR1 SEHNR, CDR2 FQNEAQ (reference sequence). Germline trimming cut 4 bases from V and 6 bases from J; bases unmatched to any gene: 4. Sequencing of TCR beta was undertaken in CD8+ and CD4+ T cells derived from blood. The patients who served as multiple sclerosis controls were treatment-naive and had stable or active relapsing-remitting disease that fulfilled the revised McDonald criteria. The CD8+ and CD4+ T cells were negatively isolated, with the TEMRA cells enriched by FACS. RNA, at about 0.45 to 1 ug, was reverse transcribed with random hexamers. An immunoSEQ multiplex PCR generated amplified TCR beta CDR3 products spanning 54 Vbeta and 13 Jbeta. One entry per CDR3 protein, called by TCRdb with MiXCR from the immunoSEQ multiplex PCR reads. The sample records some 300,000 distinct CDR3 sequences, 89% being singletons.

Sequencing used CD8+ T cells from PBMCs. The TCR comes from a human donor with multiple sclerosis. The chain uses TRBV7-9 and TRBJ2-7, with 9 positions matching TRBD1. The CDR3 bases are TGTGCCAGCAGCTCCGGGACAGGGTTCGAGCAGTACTTC. Protein: CASSSGTGFEQYF.